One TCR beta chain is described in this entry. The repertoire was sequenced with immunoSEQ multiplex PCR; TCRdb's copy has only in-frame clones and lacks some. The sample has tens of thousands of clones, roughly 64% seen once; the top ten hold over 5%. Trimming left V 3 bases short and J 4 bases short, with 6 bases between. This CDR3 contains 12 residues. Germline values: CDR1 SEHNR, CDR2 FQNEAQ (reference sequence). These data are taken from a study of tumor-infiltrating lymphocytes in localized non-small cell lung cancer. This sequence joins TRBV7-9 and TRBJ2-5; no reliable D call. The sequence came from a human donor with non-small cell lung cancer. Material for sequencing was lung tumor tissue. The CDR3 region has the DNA TGTGCCAGCAGCTTCCACGGAGAGACCCAGTACTTC. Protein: CASSFHGETQYF.